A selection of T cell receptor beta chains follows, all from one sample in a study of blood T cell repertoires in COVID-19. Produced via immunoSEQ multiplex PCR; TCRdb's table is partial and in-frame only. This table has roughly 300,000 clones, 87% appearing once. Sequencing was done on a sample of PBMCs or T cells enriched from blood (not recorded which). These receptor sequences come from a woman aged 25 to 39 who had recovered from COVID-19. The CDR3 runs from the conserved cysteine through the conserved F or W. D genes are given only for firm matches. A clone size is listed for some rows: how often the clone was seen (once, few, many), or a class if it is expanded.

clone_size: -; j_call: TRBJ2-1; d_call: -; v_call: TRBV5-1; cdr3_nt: TGCGCCAGCAGCTTAGAGGCACGTTCCTACAATGAGCAGTTCTTC; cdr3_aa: CASSLEARSYNEQFF
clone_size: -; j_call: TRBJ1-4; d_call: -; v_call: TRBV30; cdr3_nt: TGTGCCTGGAGTGTGAGGGTGGGCGAAAAACTGTTTTTT; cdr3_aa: CAWSVRVGEKLFF
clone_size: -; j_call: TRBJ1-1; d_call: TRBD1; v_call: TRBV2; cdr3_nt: TGTGCCAGCAGGGACGGTGTAGGGACAGTGGATTCTGAAGCTTTCTTT; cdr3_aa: CASRDGVGTVDSEAFF
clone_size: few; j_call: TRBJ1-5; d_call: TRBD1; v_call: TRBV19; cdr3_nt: TGTGCCAGTAGTATAGAGGTAGGGGGCCCAAATCAGCCCCAGCATTTT; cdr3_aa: CASSIEVGGPNQPQHF
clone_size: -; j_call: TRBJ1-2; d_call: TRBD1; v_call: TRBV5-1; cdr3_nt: TGCGCCAGCAGCTTGGGGGGACAGGCATTGCTACCTGGTGGCTACACCTTC; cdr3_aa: CASSLGGQALLPGGYTF
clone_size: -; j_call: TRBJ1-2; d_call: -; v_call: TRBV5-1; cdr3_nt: TGCGCCAGCCGTATACGTGACGGGACTTTATATGGCTACACCTTC; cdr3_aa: CASRIRDGTLYGYTF
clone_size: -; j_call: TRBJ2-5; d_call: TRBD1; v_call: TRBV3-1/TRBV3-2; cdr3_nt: TGTGCCAGCAGGGGACAGGGAGGAGAGACCCAGTACTTC; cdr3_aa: CASRGQGGETQYF
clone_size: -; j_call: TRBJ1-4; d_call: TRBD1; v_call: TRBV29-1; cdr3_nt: TGCACAGGGGGTTTTAATGAAAAACTGTTTTTT; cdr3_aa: CTGGFNEKLFF
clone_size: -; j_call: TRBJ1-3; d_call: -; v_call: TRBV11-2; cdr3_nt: TGTGCCAGCAGCTTAGAACGGTGGGGAGTCGGAAACACCATATATTTT; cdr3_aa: CASSLERWGVGNTIYF
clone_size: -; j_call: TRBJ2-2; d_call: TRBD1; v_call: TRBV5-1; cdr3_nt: TGCGCCAGCAGCTTGATCGGACAGGGTTTGGGGGAGCTGTTTTTT; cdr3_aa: CASSLIGQGLGELFF
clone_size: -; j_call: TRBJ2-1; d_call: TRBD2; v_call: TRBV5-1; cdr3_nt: TGCGCCAGCAGCTCGGGACTAGCGGGCAATGAGCAGTTCTTC; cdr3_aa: CASSSGLAGNEQFF
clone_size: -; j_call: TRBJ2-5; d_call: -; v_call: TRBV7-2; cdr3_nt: TGTGCCAGCAGCTTAGTCCTAGACCAAGAGACCCAGTACTTC; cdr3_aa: CASSLVLDQETQYF
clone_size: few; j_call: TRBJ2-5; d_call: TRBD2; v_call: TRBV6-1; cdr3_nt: TGTGCCAGCAGTGGGGGACTAGCGGGGTTCCAAGAGACCCAGTACTTC; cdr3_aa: CASSGGLAGFQETQYF
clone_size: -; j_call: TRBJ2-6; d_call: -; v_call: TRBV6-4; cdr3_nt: TGTGCCAGCAGTCGTGGCGGCTCTGGGGCCAACGTCCTGACTTTC; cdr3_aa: CASSRGGSGANVLTF
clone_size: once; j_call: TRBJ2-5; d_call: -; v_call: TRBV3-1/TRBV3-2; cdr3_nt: TGTGCCAGCAGCCAACGAATAGCGGCACGGGGGACCCAGTACTTC; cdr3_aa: CASSQRIAARGTQYF
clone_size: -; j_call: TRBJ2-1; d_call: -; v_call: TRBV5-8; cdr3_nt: TGTGCCAGCAGCGGCGGACTCGCCTACAATGAGCAGTTCTTC; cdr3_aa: CASSGGLAYNEQFF
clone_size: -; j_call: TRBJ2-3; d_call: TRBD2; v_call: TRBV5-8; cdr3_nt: TGTGCCAGCAGCCCACGGACTAGCAGAGCAGATACGCAGTATTTT; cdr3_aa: CASSPRTSRADTQYF
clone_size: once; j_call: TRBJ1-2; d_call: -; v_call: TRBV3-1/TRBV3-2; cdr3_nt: TGTGCCAGCAGCCAAGGTGGTAGGGGCTCGGATGGCTACACCTTC; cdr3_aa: CASSQGGRGSDGYTF
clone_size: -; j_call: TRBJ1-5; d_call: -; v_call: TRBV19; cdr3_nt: TGTGCCAGTGCAGACAGGCACAATCAGCCCCAGCATTTT; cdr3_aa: CASADRHNQPQHF
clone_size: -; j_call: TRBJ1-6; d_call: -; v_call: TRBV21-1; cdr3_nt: TGTGCCAGCGGGCGAAACAGCTCCTATAATTCACCCCTCCACTTT; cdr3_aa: CASGRNSSYNSPLHF
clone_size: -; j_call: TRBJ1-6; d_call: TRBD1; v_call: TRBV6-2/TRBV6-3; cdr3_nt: TGTGCCAGCAGTTACCGGGCAGGGGGAGATAATTCACCCCTCCACTTT; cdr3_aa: CASSYRAGGDNSPLHF
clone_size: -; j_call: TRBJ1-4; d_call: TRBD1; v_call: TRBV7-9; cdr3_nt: TGTGCCAGCAGCTCGCCGATCCGGGACAGTGAAAAACTGTTTTTT; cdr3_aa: CASSSPIRDSEKLFF
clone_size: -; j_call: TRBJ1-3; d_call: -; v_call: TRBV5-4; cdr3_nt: TGTGCCAGCAGCTTGGGGGGCTCAAAAGGAAACACCATATATTTT; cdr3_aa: CASSLGGSKGNTIYF
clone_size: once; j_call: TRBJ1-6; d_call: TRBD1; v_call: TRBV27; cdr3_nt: TGTGCCAGCAGTCTTTGGGGAGACAGGGAATCACCCCTCCACTTT; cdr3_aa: CASSLWGDRESPLHF
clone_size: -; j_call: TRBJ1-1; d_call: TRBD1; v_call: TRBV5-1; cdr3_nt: TGCGCCAGCAGCTTCGGGACAGGGTGGACCACTGAAGCTTTCTTT; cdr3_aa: CASSFGTGWTTEAFF
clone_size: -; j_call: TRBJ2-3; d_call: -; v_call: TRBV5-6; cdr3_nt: TGTGCCAGCAGCCTGGAGGCAGGGGTGGCAGATACGCAGTATTTT; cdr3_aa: CASSLEAGVADTQYF
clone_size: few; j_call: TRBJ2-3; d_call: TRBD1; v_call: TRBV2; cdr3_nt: TGTGCCAGCAGGACAGACAGGGGGCGAACAGATACGCAGTATTTT; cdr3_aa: CASRTDRGRTDTQYF
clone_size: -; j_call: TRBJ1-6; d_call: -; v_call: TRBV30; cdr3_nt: TGTGCCTGGAGTCGGGCCTCCAGGGGCTCACCCCTCCACTTT; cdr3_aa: CAWSRASRGSPLHF
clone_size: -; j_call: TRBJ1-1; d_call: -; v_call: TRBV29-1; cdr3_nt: TGCAGCGTTGAAGATGGGGCAGGGCAGACTGAAGCTTTCTTT; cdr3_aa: CSVEDGAGQTEAFF
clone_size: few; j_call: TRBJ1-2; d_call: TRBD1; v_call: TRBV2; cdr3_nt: TGTGCCAGCAGTGAGGACAGGGCCCTAAACTATGGCTACACCTTC; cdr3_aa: CASSEDRALNYGYTF
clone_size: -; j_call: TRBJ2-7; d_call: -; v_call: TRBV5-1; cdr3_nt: TGCGCCAGCAGCTTGGCCAGGGCCTCCTACGAGCAGTACTTC; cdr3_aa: CASSLARASYEQYF